The clone carrying this T cell receptor (beta chain) was recorded at least ten times. Antigen: not known. Germline CDR1 is DFQATT and CDR2 is SNEGSKA (reference sequence). The trim removed 6 bases at V and 1 base at J, leaving 2 bases unmatched. The CDR3 is 13 amino acids. This sample is drawn from a study of early T cells in non-severe SARS-CoV-2 infection. About the study: Sequenced bulk RNA came from whole blood that was unsorted, and chains were unpaired. Whole-study findings and limits: Matches to VDJdb favored anti-spike CD8 responses and missed private and CD4 specificities.

Each CDR3 protein is one row after TCRdb ran MiXCR on the 5' RACE reads. This table has around 50,000 distinct CDR3 sequences, 3.5% to 5% appearing once. The rearrangement joins TRBV20-1 to TRBJ2-2; 7 bases agree with TRBD2. The sample was whole blood. This TCR was recovered from an adult who was a healthcare worker with PCR-confirmed SARS-CoV-2 infection or an uninfected control (not recorded which). The CDR3 coding sequence is TGCAGTGCCCAGCGGGGGAACACCGGGGAGCTGTTTTTT. It yields the protein CSAQRGNTGELFF.